The present T cell receptor beta chain was sequenced within a study of T cell changes during pregnancy in multiple sclerosis. Sequenced by immunoSEQ multiplex PCR; TCRdb stores in-frame clones only, minus some. The data hold about 38,000 clones, with 94% observed a single time. This clone is a singleton in its sample. The TCR comes from a female donor with multiple sclerosis, enrolled in a pregnancy study. Sequencing used CD4+ T cells from peripheral blood mononuclear cells, obtained in the second trimester of pregnancy.

The CDR3 bases are TGTGCCAGCAGTTACTCGGGGGCAGGGGATTACTATGGCTACACCTTC. Residues: CASSYSGAGDYYGYTF. This chain joins TRBV6-5 and TRBJ1-2, with D possibly matching TRBD1 (6 bases). The CDR3 totals 16 residues. Trimming left V 0 bases short and J 3 bases short, with 14 bases between. CDR1 is MNHEY, CDR2 SVGAGI, per germline.